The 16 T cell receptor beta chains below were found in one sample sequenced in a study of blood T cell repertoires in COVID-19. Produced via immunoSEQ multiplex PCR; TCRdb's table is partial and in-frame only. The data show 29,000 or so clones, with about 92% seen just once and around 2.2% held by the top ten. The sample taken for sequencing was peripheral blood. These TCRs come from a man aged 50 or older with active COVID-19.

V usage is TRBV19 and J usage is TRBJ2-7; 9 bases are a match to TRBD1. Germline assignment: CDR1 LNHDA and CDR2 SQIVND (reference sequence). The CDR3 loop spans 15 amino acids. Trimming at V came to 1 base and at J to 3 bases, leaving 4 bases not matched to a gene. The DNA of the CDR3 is TGTGCCAGTAGTATAGTAGGGGGACAGGGCTACGAGCAGTACTTC. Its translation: CASSIVGGQGYEQYF.

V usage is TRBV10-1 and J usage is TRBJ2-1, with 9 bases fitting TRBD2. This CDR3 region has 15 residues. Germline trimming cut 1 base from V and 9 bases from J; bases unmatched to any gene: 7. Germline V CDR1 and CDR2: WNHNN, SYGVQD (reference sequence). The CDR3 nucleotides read TGCGCCAGCAGTGAGTTGGGCGGGAGGGCCAGTGAGCAGTTCTTC. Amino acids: CASSELGGRASEQFF.

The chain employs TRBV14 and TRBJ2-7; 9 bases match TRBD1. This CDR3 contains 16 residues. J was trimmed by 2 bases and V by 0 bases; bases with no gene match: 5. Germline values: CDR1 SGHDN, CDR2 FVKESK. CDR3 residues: CASSQDRGTGTYEQYF. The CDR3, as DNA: TGTGCCAGCAGCCAAGATAGGGGGACAGGGACCTACGAGCAGTACTTC.

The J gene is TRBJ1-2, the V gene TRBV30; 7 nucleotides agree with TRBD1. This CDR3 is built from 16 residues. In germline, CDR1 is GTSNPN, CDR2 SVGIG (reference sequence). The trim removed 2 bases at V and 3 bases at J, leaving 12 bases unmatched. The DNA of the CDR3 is TGTGCCTGGAGTCCTGCCACAGGGGTTTTCGACTATGGCTACACCTTC. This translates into CAWSPATGVFDYGYTF.

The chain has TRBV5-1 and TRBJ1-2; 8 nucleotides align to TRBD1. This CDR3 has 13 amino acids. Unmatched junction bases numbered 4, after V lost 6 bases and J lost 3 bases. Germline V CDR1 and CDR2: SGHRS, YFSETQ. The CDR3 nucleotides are TGCGCCAGCAACCAGGGGGCGGACTATGGCTACACCTTC. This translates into CASNQGADYGYTF. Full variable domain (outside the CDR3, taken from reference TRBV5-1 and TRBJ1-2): KAGVTQTPRYLIKTRGQQVTLSCSPISGHRSVSWYQQTPGQGLQFLFEYFSETQRNKGNFPGRFSGRQFSNSRSEMNVSTLELGDSALYLCASNQGADYGYTFGSGTRLTVV.

CDR3 in amino acids: CASSSMVGANEKLFF. The CDR3 DNA sequence: TGCGCCAGCAGCTCCATGGTCGGGGCTAATGAAAAACTGTTTTTT. The V and J genes are TRBV5-1 and TRBJ1-4; D is uncertain. The V end was cut by 3 bases, the J end by 3 bases, with 12 bases between. Germline CDR1 SGHRS, CDR2 YFSETQ. This CDR3 is 15 amino acids long. Filled out from reference TRBV5-1 and TRBJ1-4, the complete variable domain reads KAGVTQTPRYLIKTRGQQVTLSCSPISGHRSVSWYQQTPGQGLQFLFEYFSETQRNKGNFPGRFSGRQFSNSRSEMNVSTLELGDSALYLCASSSMVGANEKLFFGSGTQLSVL.

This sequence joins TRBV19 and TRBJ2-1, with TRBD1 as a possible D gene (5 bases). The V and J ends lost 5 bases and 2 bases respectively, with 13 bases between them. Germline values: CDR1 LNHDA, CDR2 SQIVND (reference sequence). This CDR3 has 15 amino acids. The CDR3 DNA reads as TGTGCCAGTAGTTTACTCGGACAAGCCTACAATGAGCAGTTCTTC. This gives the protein CASSLLGQAYNEQFF. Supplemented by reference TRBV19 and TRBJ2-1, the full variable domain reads DGGITQSPKYLFRKEGQNVTLSCEQNLNHDAMYWYRQDPGQGLRLIYYSQIVNDFQKGDIAEGYSVSREKKESFPLTVTSAQKNPTAFYLCASSLLGQAYNEQFFGPGTRLTVL.

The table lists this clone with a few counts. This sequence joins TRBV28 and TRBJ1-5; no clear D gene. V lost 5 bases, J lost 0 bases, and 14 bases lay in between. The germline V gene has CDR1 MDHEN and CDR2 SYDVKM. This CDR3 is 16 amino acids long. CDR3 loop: CASSRGDRFSNQPQHF. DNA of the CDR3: TGTGCCAGCAGTCGCGGGGATAGGTTTAGCAATCAGCCCCAGCATTTT. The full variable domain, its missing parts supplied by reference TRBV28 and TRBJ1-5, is DVKVTQSSRYLVKRTGEKVFLECVQDMDHENMFWYRQDPGLGLRLIYFSYDVKMKEKGDIPEGYSVSREKKERFSLILESASTNQTSMYLCASSRGDRFSNQPQHFGDGTRLSIL.

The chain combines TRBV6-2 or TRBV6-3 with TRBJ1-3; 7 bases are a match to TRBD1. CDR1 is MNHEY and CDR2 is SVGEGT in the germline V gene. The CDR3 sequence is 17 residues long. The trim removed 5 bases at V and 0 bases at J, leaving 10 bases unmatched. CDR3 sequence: CASSPHTGTVSGNTIYF. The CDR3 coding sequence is TGTGCCAGCAGTCCACACACCGGGACAGTCTCTGGAAACACCATATATTTT.

This chain's CDR3 is CASSPIAGGRAIDTQYF. CDR3 nucleotide sequence: TGTGCCAGCAGCCCAATAGCGGGGGGGCGTGCGATTGATACGCAGTATTTT. V usage is TRBV3-1 (or the pseudogene TRBV3-2) and J usage is TRBJ2-3, with 11 bases lining up with TRBD2. The J segment lost 6 bases and the V segment lost 4 bases, leaving 12 bases of the junction unmatched. This CDR3 is built from 17 residues. Germline V lookup: CDR1 LGHDT, CDR2 YNNKEL (reference sequence).

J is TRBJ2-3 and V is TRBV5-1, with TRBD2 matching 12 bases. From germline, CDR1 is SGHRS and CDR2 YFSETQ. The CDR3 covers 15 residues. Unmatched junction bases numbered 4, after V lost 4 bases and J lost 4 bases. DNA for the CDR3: TGCGCCAGCAGCAGACTAGCGGGGGCCTCAGATACGCAGTATTTT. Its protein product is CASSRLAGASDTQYF.

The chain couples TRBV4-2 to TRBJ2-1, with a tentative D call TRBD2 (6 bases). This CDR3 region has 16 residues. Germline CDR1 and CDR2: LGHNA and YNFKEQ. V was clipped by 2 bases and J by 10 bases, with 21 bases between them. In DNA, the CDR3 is TGTGCCAGCAGCCAAACAACCGGGAGTAACCTAAGGGAGCAGTTCTTC. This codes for CASSQTTGSNLREQFF.

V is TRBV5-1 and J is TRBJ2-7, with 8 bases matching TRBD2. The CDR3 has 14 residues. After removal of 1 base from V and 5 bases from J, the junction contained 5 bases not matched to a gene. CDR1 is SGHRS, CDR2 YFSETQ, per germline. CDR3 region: CASSLSGGPDEQYF. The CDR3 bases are TGCGCCAGCAGCTTGTCGGGAGGGCCCGACGAGCAGTACTTC.

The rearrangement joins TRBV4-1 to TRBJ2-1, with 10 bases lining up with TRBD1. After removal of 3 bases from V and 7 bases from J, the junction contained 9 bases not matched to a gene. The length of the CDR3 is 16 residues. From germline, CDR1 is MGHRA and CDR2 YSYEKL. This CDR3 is CASSHPGQGLANEQFF. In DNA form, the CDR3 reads TGCGCCAGCAGCCATCCGGGACAGGGGTTAGCAAATGAGCAGTTCTTC.

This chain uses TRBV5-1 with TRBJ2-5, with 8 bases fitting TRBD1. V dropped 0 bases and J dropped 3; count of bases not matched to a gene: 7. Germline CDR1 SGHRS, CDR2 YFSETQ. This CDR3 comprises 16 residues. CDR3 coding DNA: TGCGCCAGCAGCTTGGCCCTCGGGACAGGCGAAGAGACCCAGTACTTC. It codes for CASSLALGTGEETQYF.

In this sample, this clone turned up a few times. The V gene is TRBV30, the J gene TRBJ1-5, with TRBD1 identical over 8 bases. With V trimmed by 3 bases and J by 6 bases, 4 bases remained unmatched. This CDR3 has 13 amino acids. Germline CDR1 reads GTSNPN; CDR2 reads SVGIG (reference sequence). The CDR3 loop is CAWSDRGGQPQHF. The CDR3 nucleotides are TGTGCCTGGAGCGACAGGGGCGGTCAGCCCCAGCATTTT.